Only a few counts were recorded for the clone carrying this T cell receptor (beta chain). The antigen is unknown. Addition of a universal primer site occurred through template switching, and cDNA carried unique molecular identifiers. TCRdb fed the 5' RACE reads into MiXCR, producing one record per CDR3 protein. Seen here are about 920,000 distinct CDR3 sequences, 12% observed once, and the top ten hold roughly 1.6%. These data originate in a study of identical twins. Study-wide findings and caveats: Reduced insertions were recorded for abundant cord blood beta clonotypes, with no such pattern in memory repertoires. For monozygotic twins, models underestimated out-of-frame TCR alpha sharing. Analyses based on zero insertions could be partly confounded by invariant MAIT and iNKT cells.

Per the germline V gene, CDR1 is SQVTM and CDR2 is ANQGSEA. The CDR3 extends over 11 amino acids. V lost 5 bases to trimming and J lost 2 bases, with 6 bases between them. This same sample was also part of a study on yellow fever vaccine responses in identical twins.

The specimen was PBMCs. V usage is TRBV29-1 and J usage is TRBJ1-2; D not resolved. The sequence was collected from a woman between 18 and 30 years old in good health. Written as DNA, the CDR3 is TGCAGCGTTTTGGTGAACTATGGCTACACCTTC. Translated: CSVLVNYGYTF.